These T cell receptor beta chains were read from a single sample in a study of technical replicates of blood from a few donors. Clones were read by immunoSEQ multiplex PCR, and TCRdb kept only the in-frame ones, dropping some. In the table there are under 85,000 clones, roughly 97% of which are singletons. Sequences were obtained from T cells isolated from PBMCs. Receptors were obtained from a human donor in good health. The CDR3 runs from the conserved cysteine through the conserved F or W. Clone size is not always given. Where it is, it says once, few, many or a class for expanded clones.

>TRBV19|.|TRBJ2-7
CASQQAGAAYEQYF
>TRBV11-2|.|TRBJ2-2
CASSLPSGAVGELFF
>TRBV5-1|.|TRBJ2-7
CASSLGLGADEQYF
>TRBV6-5|.|TRBJ1-2
CASSYRGGGYTF
>TRBV4-1|.|TRBJ1-1
CASSPGTGVEAFF
>TRBV2|.|TRBJ2-2
CASSAENTGELFF
>TRBV5-1|once|TRBJ2-1
CASRERDSYNEQFF
>TRBV7-9|.|TRBJ1-5
CASSLGENQPQHF
>TRBV5-6|.|TRBJ1-1
CASSFGQGAMGSEAFF
>TRBV19|.|TRBJ2-5
CASSTGTSQWETQYF
>TRBV10-2|.|TRBJ2-1
CASTSGVLTGEQFF
>TRBV5-5|.|TRBJ2-7
CASSSWLTGGTYEQYF
>TRBV2|.|TRBJ1-2
CASRETGGTNYGYTF
>TRBV2|.|TRBJ1-1
CASSEGQGLGNTEAFF
>TRBV28|.|TRBJ2-2
CASRLSGLAVSRDGTELFF
>TRBV6-5|.|TRBJ1-1
CATRTGVRTEAFF
>TRBV27|.|TRBJ1-2
CASSLDRASEGYTF
>TRBV7-2|.|TRBJ1-2
CASSLAGGGGYTF
>TRBV18|.|TRBJ2-2
CASSPAGTGDLLWELFF
>TRBV5-1|.|TRBJ2-3
CASSLGLAGGDTDTQYF
>TRBV19|.|TRBJ1-5
CASSSPPDRGYNQPQHF
>TRBV6-1|.|TRBJ2-4
CASSEGNKNIQYF
>TRBV6-5|.|TRBJ2-1
CASSYSTGSVTNEQFF
>TRBV9|.|TRBJ1-4
CASSDDRARGEKLFF
>TRBV5-4|.|TRBJ2-3
CASSLTGRVTDTQYF
>TRBV25-1|.|TRBJ2-7
CASSEGLAAYEQYF
>TRBV4-2|.|TRBJ2-7
CASSQDLVAAYEQYF
>TRBV27|.|TRBJ2-6
CASSYSGMGSGANVLTF
>TRBV4-2|.|TRBJ1-4
CASSQVAGGTNEKLFF
>TRBV5-1|.|TRBJ2-7
CASSSLKTSYEQYF
>TRBV5-4|.|TRBJ1-5
CASSLATGNLHF
>TRBV5-1|.|TRBJ1-4
CASRKEGRMDEKLFF
>TRBV6-5|once|TRBJ1-1
CASSLQGIMNTEAFF
>TRBV25-1|few|TRBJ1-6
CASRTGNSPLHF
>TRBV2|.|TRBJ2-3
CASSLLAITGTDTQYF
>TRBV28|.|TRBJ2-1
CASTYDNEQFF
>TRBV7-9|.|TRBJ2-7
CASSSQGHNYEQYF
>TRBV7-9|.|TRBJ1-4
CASSSSREKLFF
>TRBV4-1|.|TRBJ2-5
CASSKLGGYQETQYF
>TRBV28|.|TRBJ2-3
CASSLDLQGRTDTQYF
>TRBV4-2|.|TRBJ2-1
CASSRGLAGDLGNEQFF
>TRBV6-1|.|TRBJ2-1
CASSAETSESRQQFF
>TRBV6-1|.|TRBJ2-3
CASREGYRGGTDTQYF
>TRBV9|once|TRBJ2-7
CASSPEGGSSYEQYF
>TRBV5-5|.|TRBJ1-1
CASSLGAITEAFF
>TRBV6-1|.|TRBJ2-3
CASSVTSGSLGDTQYF
>TRBV2|.|TRBJ2-7
CASGSLAGDGGEQYF
>TRBV2|.|TRBJ2-1
CASKAGTSGYNEQFF
>TRBV28|.|TRBJ1-2
CASSFAGTGKRYGYTF
>TRBV6-1|.|TRBJ2-1
CASSPGGDGWNEQFF
>TRBV10-2|.|TRBJ2-1
CASTKITGLGGEQFF
>TRBV28|.|TRBJ2-1
CASVYGDEQFF
>TRBV4-1|.|TRBJ1-2
CASSQGGPGIYGYTF
>TRBV27|.|TRBJ1-1
CASSLLAGWAEAFF
>TRBV9|.|TRBJ1-1
CASSVGGDMNTEAFF